This is a list of T cell receptor beta chains from one sample in a study of regulatory T cells in long-lasting Graves disease. Via MiXCR, TCRdb re-called the multiplex PCR reads, giving one row per CDR3 protein. The sample holds over 500,000 distinct CDR3 sequences, about 16% seen once. These data also featured in a second study, about T cells in Graves' hyperthyroidism and ophthalmopathy.

The sequences come from peripheral blood mononuclear cells (PBMCs), collected at new diagnosis, from a patient treated with antithyroid drugs. The receptors originated from a young man with Graves disease. Each CDR3 is given with its conserved first and last residue.

V gene,CDR3 protein
TRBV20-1,CSPRDPNSYNEQFF
TRBV29-1,CSVEEATGGVDEQFF
TRBV7-9,CASSWGHQGNEQYF
TRBV9,CASSVSQGGEKLFF
TRBV2,CASREPGQGRGQPQHF
TRBV6-1,CATFQGGYEQYF
TRBV27,CASKVPSTDTQYF
TRBV5-1,CASSLRGTGVRDEQFF
TRBV9,CASSERLAGHQETQYF
TRBV20-1,CGGGTPGANVLTF
TRBV7-9,CASGKGAPNTGELFF
TRBV20-1,CSARDLGQGTEAFF
TRBV20-1,CSARDGSAGLDNEQFF
TRBV4-1,CASSHDRYSYEQYF
TRBV28,CASSLDLDEQFF
TRBV7-9,CASSLTSGANVLTF
TRBV20-1,CSAGGGTYEQYF
TRBV10-3,CAIRARGGSSYEQYF
TRBV20-1,CSARAPEVAGYGDEQFF
TRBV29-1,CSVESFDTEAFF
TRBV27,CASSFARDYGYTF
TRBV28,CASSLPGSREETQYF
TRBV3-1,CASSQDGGSGETQYF
TRBV5-1,CASSNQGPQYEAFF
TRBV30,CAWSGVGGEKLFF
TRBV12-3/TRBV12-4,CASKQSTDTQYF
TRBV28,CASSPQTVAPNEQFF
TRBV19,CASSIRGLGNQPQHF
TRBV20-1,CSARGLAGNDEQFF